This is a list of T cell receptor beta chains from one sample in a study of cytomegalovirus exposure and HLA in healthy donors. Only in-frame clones appear in the TCRdb table, and some are missing; sequencing was by immunoSEQ multiplex PCR. This table holds 85,000 to 100,000 clones, 60% to 80% found once. Specimen: PBMCs. The receptors stem from a man aged 40-50 years in good health and CMV-seronegative. Both conserved end residues are part of each CDR3. Fields, in order: J gene, clone size, V gene, D gene, CDR3 DNA, CDR3 protein. D genes are given only for firm matches. Rows may omit the clone size; those that give it use once, few, many or a size class.

>TRBJ1-2|once|TRBV30|-
TGTGCCGCTGACAGCTTTAGCAGCCCCTTC
CAADSFSSPF
>TRBJ2-2|-|TRBV25-1|-
TGTGCCAGCAGTGAATACGGGGTGAACACCGGGGAGCTGTTTTTT
CASSEYGVNTGELFF
>TRBJ2-1|few|TRBV5-5|TRBD2
TGTGCCAGCAGCCCCAATGTCAACGGGAGGGCGTACAATGAGCAGTTCTTC
CASSPNVNGRAYNEQFF
>TRBJ2-2|once|TRBV19|TRBD2
TGTGCCAGTAGTCTGGGACTAGCGGGAGTGGCCACCGGGGAGCTGTTTTTT
CASSLGLAGVATGELFF
>TRBJ2-1|-|TRBV6-1|TRBD2
TGTGCCAGCAGTGCTAGCGGCTACTCCTACAATGAGCAGTTCTTC
CASSASGYSYNEQFF
>TRBJ1-5|-|TRBV6-1|TRBD1
TGTGCCAGCAGTGAAAACAGGGGTAGTCAGCCCCAGCATTTT
CASSENRGSQPQHF
>TRBJ2-2|-|TRBV5-1|TRBD1
TGCGCCAGCAGCTTGGGGACAGGGTGGGACAACACCGGGGAGCTGTTTTTT
CASSLGTGWDNTGELFF
>TRBJ1-5|-|TRBV19|-
TGTGCCAGTAGTATGGCGGGGGACGGCGTGATTAGCAATCAGCCCCAGCATTTT
CASSMAGDGVISNQPQHF
>TRBJ1-2|few|TRBV18|TRBD1
TGTGCCAGCTCATCGGGACAGGGTAATGGCTACACCTTC
CASSSGQGNGYTF
>TRBJ2-1|-|TRBV5-5|-
TGTGCCAGCAGCCTCACCACTAGCAATGAGCAGTTCTTC
CASSLTTSNEQFF
>TRBJ2-7|-|TRBV2|TRBD1
TGTGCCAGCAGTCGCGACAGGGGGCGCACCTACGAGCAGTACTTC
CASSRDRGRTYEQYF
>TRBJ2-1|-|TRBV28|-
TGTGCCAGCAGTTCGCTCGGGGTAGCGGACCGCTACAATGAGCAGTTCTTC
CASSSLGVADRYNEQFF
>TRBJ2-3|-|TRBV11-2|-
TGTGCCAGCTCCCGGACAATCAGAACAGATACGCAGTATTTT
CASSRTIRTDTQYF
>TRBJ2-1|-|TRBV5-1|TRBD1
TGCGCCAGCAGAACCCAGGGACAGGGGTTCTACAATGAGCAGTTCTTC
CASRTQGQGFYNEQFF
>TRBJ2-4|-|TRBV4-1|-
TGCGCCAGCAGCCAAGGGGCAGTAGCCAAAAACATTCAGTACTTC
CASSQGAVAKNIQYF
>TRBJ2-3|-|TRBV15|TRBD2
TGTGCCACCAGCCCGACTAGCGGGGGGCCAGATACGCAGTATTTT
CATSPTSGGPDTQYF
>TRBJ2-3|once|TRBV19|TRBD2
TGTGCCAGTAGTATGTTAGCGGGAGGCACCACAGATACGCAGTATTTT
CASSMLAGGTTDTQYF
>TRBJ2-7|-|TRBV7-9|TRBD2
TGTGCCAGCAGCCCTGCTAGCGGGAGGGCCGGATCCTACGAGCAGTACTTC
CASSPASGRAGSYEQYF
>TRBJ1-5|-|TRBV27|TRBD1
TGTGCCAGCAGGTGGACAGGGGGCGCGGGCCAGCCCCAGCATTTT
CASRWTGGAGQPQHF
>TRBJ2-1|-|TRBV5-4|TRBD2
TGTGCCAGCAGCTTGGAACGGGAGGGCCGCGGCAATGAGCAGTTCTTC
CASSLEREGRGNEQFF
>TRBJ1-5|-|TRBV5-6|-
TGTGCCAGCAGCTTGGCGGGGGAGGGTAAACCCCAGCATTTT
CASSLAGEGKPQHF
>TRBJ2-2|-|TRBV5-1|-
TGCGCCAGCAGCTGGGACTCCCTTAACACCGGGGAGCTGTTTTTT
CASSWDSLNTGELFF
>TRBJ1-1|-|TRBV15|-
TGTGCCACCAGCAGAGATTCAGCCGGGGTCACTGAAGCTTTCTTT
CATSRDSAGVTEAFF
>TRBJ1-6|-|TRBV5-1|-
TGCGCCAGCAGCTTGGGCCGGGTTACCACACCCCTCTCCTATAATTCACCCCTCCACTTT
CASSLGRVTTPLSYNSPLHF
>TRBJ2-5|-|TRBV15|TRBD2
TGTGCCACCAGCAGAGGCTCCACGGGAGGGGGGGAGACCCAGTACTTC
CATSRGSTGGGETQYF
>TRBJ1-6|-|TRBV5-6|TRBD1
TGTGCCAGCAGCTTGGGACAGGGGCCTAATTCACCCCTCCACTTT
CASSLGQGPNSPLHF
>TRBJ1-2|-|TRBV4-2|TRBD1
TGTGCCAGCAGCCCTCGGGACAGGGAAGGGGGACACTATGGCTACACCTTC
CASSPRDREGGHYGYTF
>TRBJ2-6|-|TRBV18|-
TGTGCCAGCTCACCTCCAGGCCCTGGGGCCAACGTCCTGACTTTC
CASSPPGPGANVLTF
>TRBJ1-4|-|TRBV14|-
TGTGCCAGCAGCCACCCGGGTGAAAAACTGTTTTTT
CASSHPGEKLFF
>TRBJ2-7|-|TRBV28|-
TGTGCCAGCAGTTCACAGGTTTACGAGCAGTACTTC
CASSSQVYEQYF
>TRBJ2-1|few|TRBV19|TRBD2
TGTGCCAGTAGTAGGGGGGGTTCCTACAATGAGCAGTTCTTC
CASSRGGSYNEQFF
>TRBJ2-1|few|TRBV6-1|TRBD2
TGTGCCAGCAGTGAAGCGGGAGGGTACAATGAGCAGTTCTTC
CASSEAGGYNEQFF
>TRBJ1-1|-|TRBV20-1|TRBD1
TGCAGTGCTAGGGGGACAGAAGAAGCTTTCTTT
CSARGTEEAFF
>TRBJ1-1|-|TRBV2|TRBD1
TGTGCCAGCAGTGGACAGGGTGGGAACACTGAAGCTTTCTTT
CASSGQGGNTEAFF
>TRBJ2-3|-|TRBV18|TRBD1
TGTGCCAGCTCACCGGCTTACATCGGATTCTCGCGAGGGGGCAGCACAGATACGCAGTATTTT
CASSPAYIGFSRGGSTDTQYF
>TRBJ1-4|-|TRBV7-2|TRBD1
TGTGCCAGCAGCACAGGACAGGGGGCAATCCCAACTAATGAAAAACTGTTTTTT
CASSTGQGAIPTNEKLFF
>TRBJ1-5|few|TRBV6-1|TRBD1
TGTGCCAGCAGTGGGTCCGGGACAGCTGATCAGCCCCAGCATTTT
CASSGSGTADQPQHF
>TRBJ1-6|few|TRBV19|TRBD1
TGTGCCAGTAGTTCAACAGACAGGGGAAACTATAATTCCCCCCTCCACTTT
CASSSTDRGNYNSPLHF
>TRBJ1-4|-|TRBV6-5|TRBD1
TGTGCCAGCAGTCCGAGGACAGGGGGGAATGAAAAACTGTTTTTT
CASSPRTGGNEKLFF
>TRBJ1-1|-|TRBV27|-
TGTGCCAGCAGTTCGGTCTTTTCAGGGAACACTGAAGCTTTCTTT
CASSSVFSGNTEAFF
>TRBJ2-1|-|TRBV11-2|TRBD2
TGTGCCAGCAGCTTAACTCTAGCGGGGGGGAGTGAGCAGTTCTTC
CASSLTLAGGSEQFF
>TRBJ1-5|-|TRBV4-2|-
TGTGCCAGCAGCCAAGTGTCCGAGGCGCGCAATCAGCCCCAGCATTTT
CASSQVSEARNQPQHF
>TRBJ2-1|-|TRBV7-9|-
TGTGCCAGCAGCTTAACAGGATACAATGAGCAGTTCTTC
CASSLTGYNEQFF
>TRBJ2-3|-|TRBV6-5|TRBD2
TGTGCCAGCAGTTACACTAGCGGGGGGGCAGATACGCAGTATTTT
CASSYTSGGADTQYF
>TRBJ2-7|-|TRBV30|TRBD1
TGTGCCTGGAGTGGGGGACAGGGGGTTTCCTACGAGCAGTACTTC
CAWSGGQGVSYEQYF